This T cell receptor (beta chain) was sequenced in a study of neurological immune-mediated disorders. Study-level findings and limits: Falling below healthy controls, multiple sclerosis showed the least TCR clonal expansion, while HTLV-1-associated myelopathy showed the most. The study phylogenetically grouped the repertoires of 18 of 34 multiple sclerosis patients into one related-CDR3 cluster, a possible signature.

TCRdb used MiXCR to reprocess the 5' RACE reads, holding one entry per CDR3 protein. Among about 66,000 distinct CDR3 sequences listed, roughly 3.6% were seen once. The unsorted libraries had their origin in 2 million PBMCs stored at -80 C. This clonotype was recorded at least ten times. The antigen is unknown. Trimming pared 0 bases from V and 7 bases from J, leaving 13 bases between. Germline-derived CDR1 and CDR2 are SGHRS and YFSETQ. The CDR3 has 14 amino acids. The chain is built from TRBV5-1 and TRBJ1-1, with D unclear. The material sequenced was PBMCs. This clonotype originated in a man aged 25 to 40 with multiple sclerosis. The DNA for the CDR3 is TGCGCCAGCAGCTTGGCCAGCAGGAATGTTGAAGCTTTCTTT. The encoded protein is CASSLASRNVEAFF.